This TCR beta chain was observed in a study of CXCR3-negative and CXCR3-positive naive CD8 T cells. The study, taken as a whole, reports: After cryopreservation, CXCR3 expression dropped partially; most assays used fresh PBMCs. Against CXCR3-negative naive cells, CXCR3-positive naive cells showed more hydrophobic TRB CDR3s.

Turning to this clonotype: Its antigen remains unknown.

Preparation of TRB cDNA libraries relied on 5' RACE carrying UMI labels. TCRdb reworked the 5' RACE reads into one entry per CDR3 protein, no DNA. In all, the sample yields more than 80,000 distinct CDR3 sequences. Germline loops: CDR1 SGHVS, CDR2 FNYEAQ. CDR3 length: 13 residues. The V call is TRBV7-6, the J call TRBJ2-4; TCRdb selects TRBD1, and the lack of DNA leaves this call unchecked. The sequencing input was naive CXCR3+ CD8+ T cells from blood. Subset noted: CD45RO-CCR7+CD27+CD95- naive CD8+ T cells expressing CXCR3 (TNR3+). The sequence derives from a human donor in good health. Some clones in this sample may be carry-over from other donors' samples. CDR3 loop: CASSPGTGYIQYF.